The 5 T cell receptor beta chains below were found in one sample sequenced in a study of shared clonotypes between healthy human individuals. Sequenced by immunoSEQ multiplex PCR; TCRdb stores in-frame clones only, minus some. The sample lists fewer than 1.4 million clones, around 78% occurring once. The sequenced sample was memory CD4+ T cells from PBMCs. Subset indicated: CD45RA-negative fraction. The receptor source for this set is a man aged 18 to 29 in good health. Some clones in this sample may be carry-over from other donors' samples.

In DNA, the CDR3 is TGTGCCAGCAGTTCATATAGCGGGGCCTCCTACGAGCAGTACTTC. Amino acids: CASSSYSGASYEQYF. This sequence joins TRBV27 and TRBJ2-7, with 8 bases identical to TRBD2. Unmatched junction bases numbered 5, after V lost 4 bases and J lost 0 bases. From germline, CDR1 is MNHEY and CDR2 SMNVEV (reference sequence). The CDR3 is 15 residues long.

The chain uses TRBV7-2 and TRBJ2-1; 7 bases are a match to TRBD2. The CDR3 runs to 17 residues. Germline V lookup: CDR1 SGHTA, CDR2 FQGNSA. J was trimmed by 5 bases and V by 1 base; bases with no gene match: 11. CDR3 DNA sequence: TGTGCCAGCAGCTTAGGGGTTTTCGCGGGAGCGGACAATGAGCAGTTCTTC. The encoded protein is CASSLGVFAGADNEQFF.

The J gene is TRBJ2-5, the V gene TRBV7-2, with D tentatively TRBD2 (5 bases). V was clipped by 1 base and J by 7 bases, with 13 bases between them. This CDR3 is built from 14 residues. Germline V gene lookup returns CDR1 SGHTA and CDR2 FQGNSA. The CDR3 nucleotides are TGTGCCAGCAGCTTAGTCTTACCGGCGGGGACCCAGTACTTC. This translates into CASSLVLPAGTQYF. The full variable domain, with the rest looked up from reference TRBV7-2 and TRBJ2-5, is GAGVSQSPSNKVTEKGKDVELRCDPISGHTALYWYRQSLGQGLEFLIYFQGNSAPDKSGLPSDRFSAERTGGSVSTLTIQRTQQEDSAVYLCASSLVLPAGTQYFGPGTRLLVL.

The chain couples TRBV6-1 to TRBJ1-2; D is undetermined. From germline, CDR1 is MNHNS and CDR2 SASEGT. V was pared by 8 bases and J by 3 bases, with 10 bases between. The CDR3 is made up of 12 amino acids. This CDR3 is CASGQAHYGYTF. CDR3 sequence (DNA): TGTGCCAGCGGGCAGGCCCACTATGGCTACACCTTC.

The CDR3 DNA follows: TGTGCCAGCGTCCTGACAGGGGTAGAGACCCAGTACTTC. This translates into CASVLTGVETQYF. The chain uses TRBV2 and TRBJ2-5; 8 bases agree with TRBD1. This CDR3 is built from 13 residues. In germline, CDR1 is SNHLY, CDR2 FYNNEI. Trimming at V came to 8 bases and at J to 4 bases, leaving 6 bases not matched to a gene.